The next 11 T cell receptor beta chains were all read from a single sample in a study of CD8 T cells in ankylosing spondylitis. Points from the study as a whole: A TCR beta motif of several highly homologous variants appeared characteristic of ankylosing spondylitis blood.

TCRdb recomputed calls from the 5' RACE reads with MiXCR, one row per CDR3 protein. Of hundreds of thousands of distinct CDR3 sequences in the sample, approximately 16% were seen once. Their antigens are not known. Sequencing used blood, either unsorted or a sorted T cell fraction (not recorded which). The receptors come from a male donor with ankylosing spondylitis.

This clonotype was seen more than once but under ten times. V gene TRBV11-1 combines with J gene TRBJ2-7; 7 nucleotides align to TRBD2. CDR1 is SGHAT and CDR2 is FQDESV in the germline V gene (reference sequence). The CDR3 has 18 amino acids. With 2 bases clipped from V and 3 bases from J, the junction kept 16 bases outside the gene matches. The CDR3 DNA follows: TGTGCCAGCAGCTTACCGATCGGACTAGGCGATACGGACTACGAGCAGTACTTC. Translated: CASSLPIGLGDTDYEQYF.

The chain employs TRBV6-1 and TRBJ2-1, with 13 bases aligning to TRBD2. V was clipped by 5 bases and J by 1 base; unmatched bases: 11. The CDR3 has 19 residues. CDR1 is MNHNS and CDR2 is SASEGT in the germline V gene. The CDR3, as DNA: TGTGCCAGCAGTCCGACTAGCGGGAGGCCATCCTCTTCCTACAATGAGCAGTTCTTC. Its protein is CASSPTSGRPSSSYNEQFF.

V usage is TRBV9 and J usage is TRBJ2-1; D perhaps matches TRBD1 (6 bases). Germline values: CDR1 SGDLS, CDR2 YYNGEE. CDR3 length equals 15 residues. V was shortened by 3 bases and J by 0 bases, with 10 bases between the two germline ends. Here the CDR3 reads CASSATGHSYNEQFF. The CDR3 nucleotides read TGTGCCAGCAGCGCCACAGGGCACTCCTACAATGAGCAGTTCTTC. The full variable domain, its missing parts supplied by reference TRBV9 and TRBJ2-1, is DSGVTQTPKHLITATGQRVTLRCSPRSGDLSVYWYQQSLDQGLQFLIQYYNGEERAKGNILERFSAQQFPDLHSELNLSSLELGDSALYFCASSATGHSYNEQFFGPGTRLTVL.

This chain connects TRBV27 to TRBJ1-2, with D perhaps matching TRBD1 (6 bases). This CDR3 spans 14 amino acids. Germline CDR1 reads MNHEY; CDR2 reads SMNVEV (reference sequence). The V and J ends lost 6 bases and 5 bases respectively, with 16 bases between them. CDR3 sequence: CASRPLGGPYGYTF. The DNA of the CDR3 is TGTGCCAGCAGACCTCTTGGGGGGCCGTATGGCTACACCTTC.

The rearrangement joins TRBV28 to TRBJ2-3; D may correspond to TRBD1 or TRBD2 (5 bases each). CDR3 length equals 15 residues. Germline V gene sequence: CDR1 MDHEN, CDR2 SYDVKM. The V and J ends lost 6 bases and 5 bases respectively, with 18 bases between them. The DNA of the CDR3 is TGTGCCAGCAGCCTGGGTGCAACGAGGGGAGATACGCAGTATTTT. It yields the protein CASSLGATRGDTQYF.

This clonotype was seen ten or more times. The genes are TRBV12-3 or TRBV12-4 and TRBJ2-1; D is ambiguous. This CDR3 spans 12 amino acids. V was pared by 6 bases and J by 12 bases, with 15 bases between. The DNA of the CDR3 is TGTGCCAGCAGCCCACCCCTGATGGGGCAGTTCTTC. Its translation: CASSPPLMGQFF.

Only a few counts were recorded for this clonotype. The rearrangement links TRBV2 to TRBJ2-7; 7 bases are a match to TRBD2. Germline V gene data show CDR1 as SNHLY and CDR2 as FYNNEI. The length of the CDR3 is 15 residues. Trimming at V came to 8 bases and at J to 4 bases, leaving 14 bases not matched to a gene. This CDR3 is CASSLGDASGYEQYF. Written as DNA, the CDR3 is TGTGCCAGCTCACTCGGGGATGCTAGCGGTTACGAGCAGTACTTC. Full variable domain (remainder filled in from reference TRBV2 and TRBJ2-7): EPEVTQTPSHQVTQMGQEVILRCVPISNHLYFYWYRQILGQKVEFLVSFYNNEISEKSEIFDDQFSVERPDGSNFTLKIRSTKLEDSAMYFCASSLGDASGYEQYFGPGTRLTVT.

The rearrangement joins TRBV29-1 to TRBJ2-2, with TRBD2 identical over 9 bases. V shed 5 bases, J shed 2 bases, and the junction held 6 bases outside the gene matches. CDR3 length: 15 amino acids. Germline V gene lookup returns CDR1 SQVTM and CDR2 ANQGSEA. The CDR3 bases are TGCAGCGTTATCCTAGCGGGGCCCAACACCGGGGAGCTGTTTTTT. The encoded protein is CSVILAGPNTGELFF.

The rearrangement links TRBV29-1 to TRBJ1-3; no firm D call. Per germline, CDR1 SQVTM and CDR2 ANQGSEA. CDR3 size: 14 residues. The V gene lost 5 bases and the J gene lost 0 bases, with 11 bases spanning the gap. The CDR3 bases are TGCAGCGTTTTCTGGGATTCCTCTGGAAACACCATATATTTT. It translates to CSVFWDSSGNTIYF.

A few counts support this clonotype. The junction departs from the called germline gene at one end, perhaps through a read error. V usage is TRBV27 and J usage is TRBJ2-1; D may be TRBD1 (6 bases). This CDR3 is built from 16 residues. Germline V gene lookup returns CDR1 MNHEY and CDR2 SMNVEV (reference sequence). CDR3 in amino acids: CASSPLWGRSNNEQFF. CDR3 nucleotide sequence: TGTGCCAGCAGTCCCCTCTGGGGGCGCTCCAACAATGAGCAGTTCTTC.

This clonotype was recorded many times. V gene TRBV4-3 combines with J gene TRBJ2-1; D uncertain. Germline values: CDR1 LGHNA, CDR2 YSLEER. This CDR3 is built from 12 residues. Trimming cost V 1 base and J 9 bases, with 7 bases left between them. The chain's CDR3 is CASSQVDGEQFF. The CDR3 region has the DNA TGCGCCAGCAGCCAAGTGGATGGTGAGCAGTTCTTC.